The following is a T cell receptor beta chain sequence with its context. The entry originates in a study of T cell changes during pregnancy in multiple sclerosis. The germline gives CDR1 LNHDA, CDR2 SQIVND (reference sequence). The CDR3 is 18 amino acids. V lost 1 base and J 8 bases, leaving 26 bases between the germline ends. Using immunoSEQ multiplex PCR, the repertoire was profiled, and TCRdb retains in-frame clones only, with some absent. Of around 49,000 clones in the sample, nearly 90% were seen once. The sequenced sample was peripheral blood, obtained after pregnancy. V usage is TRBV19 and J usage is TRBJ1-2, with D possibly being TRBD1 (5 bases). The source is a female donor in good health, enrolled as a control in a pregnancy study. Written as DNA, the CDR3 is TGTGCCAGTAGTATAGGGGGGAGGCAGGGCTATGGAGTCTACGGCTACACCTTC. Its protein product is CASSIGGRQGYGVYGYTF.